This passage covers 2 T cell receptor beta chains from one sample sequenced in a study of blood T cell repertoires in COVID-19. Some clones are missing from TCRdb's copy, which holds only in-frame ones; the method was immunoSEQ multiplex PCR. The data hold 200,000 or so clones, with around 85% observed a single time. Sequenced input: peripheral blood. Every receptor here comes from a human donor in a cohort sampled during active COVID-19.

This sequence joins TRBV5-5 and TRBJ1-5, with 8 bases matching TRBD1. Per germline, CDR1 SGHKS and CDR2 YYEKEE (reference sequence). CDR3 length: 15 residues. J lost 0 bases, V lost 3 bases, and 2 bases had no gene match. The CDR3 sequence: CASSWTGNSNQPQHF. The CDR3 DNA reads TGTGCCAGCAGCTGGACAGGGAATAGCAATCAGCCCCAGCATTTT.

This clone has just a few counts. This chain joins TRBV10-3 and TRBJ1-1; D is possibly TRBD1 (6 bases). V shed 6 bases and J shed 1 base, with 9 bases lying between them. The germline V gene encodes CDR1 ENHRY and CDR2 SYGVKD. The CDR3 consists of 13 residues. This CDR3 is CAIRPTGNTEAFF. CDR3 bases: TGTGCCATCAGGCCGACAGGGAACACTGAAGCTTTCTTT.